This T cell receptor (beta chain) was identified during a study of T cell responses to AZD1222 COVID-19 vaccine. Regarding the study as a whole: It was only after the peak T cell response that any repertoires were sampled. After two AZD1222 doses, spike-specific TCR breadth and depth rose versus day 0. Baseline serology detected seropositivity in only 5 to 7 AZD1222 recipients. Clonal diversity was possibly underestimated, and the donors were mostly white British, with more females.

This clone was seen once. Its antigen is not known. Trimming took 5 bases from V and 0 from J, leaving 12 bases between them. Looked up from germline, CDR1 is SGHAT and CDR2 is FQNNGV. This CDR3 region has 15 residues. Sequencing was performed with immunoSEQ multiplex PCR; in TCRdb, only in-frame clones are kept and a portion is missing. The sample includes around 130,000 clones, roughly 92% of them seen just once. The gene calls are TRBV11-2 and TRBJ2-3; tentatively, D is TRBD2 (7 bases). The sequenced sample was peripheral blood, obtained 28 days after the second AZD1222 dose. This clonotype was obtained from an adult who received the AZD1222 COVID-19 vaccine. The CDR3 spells CASSRAGASTDTQYF. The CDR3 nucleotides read TGTGCCAGCAGCCGTGCGGGGGCGAGCACAGATACGCAGTATTTT.